This T cell receptor (beta chain) was recovered during a study of identical twins. The V end lost 4 bases, the J end lost 5 bases, and 15 bases lay between the germline ends. This CDR3 contains 15 residues. Looked up from germline, CDR1 is SGHAT and CDR2 is FQDESV (reference sequence). TCRdb re-called the 5' RACE reads through MiXCR, storing one row per CDR3 protein. The repertoire holds hundreds of thousands of distinct CDR3 sequences, with under 9% as singletons. The sample also formed part of further work on yellow fever vaccine responses in identical twins.

Source material: PBMCs. J is TRBJ2-1 and V is TRBV11-1, with D uncertain. The sequence was obtained from a woman between 18 and 29 years old in good health. The CDR3 sequence: CASSWLEKKNNEQFF. The CDR3 DNA sequence: TGTGCCAGCAGCTGGTTAGAGAAAAAAAACAATGAGCAGTTCTTC.